The 24 T cell receptor beta chains reported below all come from one sample, sequenced in a study of blood T cell repertoires in COVID-19. Here immunoSEQ multiplex PCR was the method, and the copy in TCRdb shows in-frame clones only, minus some. The repertoire holds fewer than 250,000 clones, with around 88% as singletons. The sequenced sample consisted of PBMCs or T cells enriched from blood (not recorded which). These receptors were obtained from a woman between 45 and 60 years old with acute COVID-19.

The chain has TRBV4-1 and TRBJ1-5; TRBD1 might be the D (6 bases). V was clipped by 4 bases and J by 1 base, with 17 bases between them. The CDR3 consists of 17 residues. Looked up from germline, CDR1 is MGHRA and CDR2 is YSYEKL. DNA of the CDR3: TGCGCCAGCAGCCTGTCCCATGGGGGGGGCAGCAATCAGCCCCAGCATTTT. As protein: CASSLSHGGGSNQPQHF.

This rearrangement joins TRBV3-1 (or the pseudogene TRBV3-2) to TRBJ2-1, with 9 bases identical to TRBD2. CDR1 LGHDT and CDR2 YNNKEL come from the germline V gene (reference sequence). V lost 4 bases and J lost 6; bases outside the gene matches: 28. This CDR3 has 22 amino acids. The CDR3 reads CASSLRGRVGGLGTSRRNEQFF. Written as DNA, the CDR3 is TGTGCCAGCAGCCTTCGGGGGCGCGTTGGGGGGCTAGGGACTAGCCGTCGCAATGAGCAGTTCTTC.

The sample holds a few counts of this clone. The chain links TRBV4-1 to TRBJ2-1, with TRBD2 identical over 10 bases. J gave up 6 bases and V 0 bases, and 5 bases lay outside the gene matches. This CDR3 comprises 16 residues. Germline lookup yields CDR1 MGHRA and CDR2 YSYEKL. The chain's CDR3 is CASSQDELAGSNEQFF. The CDR3 coding sequence is TGCGCCAGCAGCCAAGATGAACTAGCGGGGTCCAATGAGCAGTTCTTC.

This chain links TRBV11-2 with TRBJ2-1; D is perhaps TRBD2 (5 bases). Trimming cost V 1 base and J 4 bases, with 14 bases left between them. Germline lookup yields CDR1 SGHAT and CDR2 FQNNGV. This CDR3 has 16 residues. Here the CDR3 DNA reads TGTGCCAGCAGCTTAGGTGTCGCGGGTCCTTACAATGAGCAGTTCTTC. The encoded protein is CASSLGVAGPYNEQFF.

This clone was counted a few times. This chain joins TRBV7-9 and TRBJ1-4, with 11 positions matching TRBD1. V was clipped by 2 bases and J by 10 bases; unmatched bases: 3. This CDR3 contains 14 residues. CDR1 SEHNR and CDR2 FQNEAQ come from the germline V gene (reference sequence). CDR3: CASSLPGQGGKLFF. As DNA, the CDR3 is TGTGCCAGCAGCTTACCGGGACAGGGGGGAAAACTGTTTTTT.

The CDR3 nucleotides are TGTGCCAGCAGCCCCTACAAAACAGGGGGCGCATCGGTACGGAATCAGCCCCAGCATTTT. Translation: CASSPYKTGGASVRNQPQHF. J is TRBJ1-5 and V is TRBV21-1; TRBD1 reflects the table's D call only, with no check against the DNA. TRBV21-1 constitutes a pseudogene. The CDR3 has 20 amino acids.

The chain joins TRBV9 to TRBJ2-7, with TRBD2 identical over 7 bases. The CDR3 contains 15 residues. V gave up 4 bases and J gave up 0 bases; unmatched junction bases: 7. Germline assignment: CDR1 SGDLS and CDR2 YYNGEE. This chain's CDR3 is CASSPDSGSSYEQYF. In nucleotides, the CDR3 is TGTGCCAGCAGCCCCGATAGCGGGTCCTCCTACGAGCAGTACTTC. Supplemented by reference TRBV9 and TRBJ2-7, the full variable domain reads DSGVTQTPKHLITATGQRVTLRCSPRSGDLSVYWYQQSLDQGLQFLIQYYNGEERAKGNILERFSAQQFPDLHSELNLSSLELGDSALYFCASSPDSGSSYEQYFGPGTRLTVT.

In its sample, this clone was seen once. The rearrangement uses TRBV28 and TRBJ1-5, with 8 positions matching TRBD1. The V gene's germline CDR1 is MDHEN and CDR2 SYDVKM. With 7 bases clipped from V and 7 bases from J, the junction kept 3 bases outside the gene matches. This CDR3 comprises 12 residues. The CDR3 sequence is CASTGGLQPQHF. The CDR3 bases are TGTGCCAGCACAGGGGGCTTGCAGCCCCAGCATTTT.

J is TRBJ2-1 and V is TRBV6-4; D is possibly TRBD2 (6 bases). The CDR3 is made up of 14 amino acids. Germline CDR1 is MRHNA and CDR2 is SNTAGT. Trimming stripped 2 bases from V and 15 bases from J, with 20 bases between. In DNA form, the CDR3 reads TGTGCCAGCAGTGACCCGAGGGCCGGAGGGCCGCCGTTCTTC. This codes for CASSDPRAGGPPFF.

The chain couples TRBV19 to TRBJ2-4; 7 bases are a match to TRBD1. The CDR3 sequence is 14 residues long. CDR1 LNHDA and CDR2 SQIVND come from the germline V gene (reference sequence). Trimming took 5 bases from V and 3 from J; bases not matched to a gene: 4. The CDR3 spells CASSHQGVKNIQYF. The CDR3 DNA sequence: TGTGCCAGTAGTCACCAGGGGGTCAAAAACATTCAGTACTTC.

The chain joins TRBV3-1 (or the pseudogene TRBV3-2) to TRBJ2-1; 10 nucleotides agree with TRBD1. Germline trimming cut 2 bases from V and 8 bases from J; bases unmatched to any gene: 6. Germline lookup yields CDR1 LGHDT and CDR2 YNNKEL (reference sequence). This CDR3 contains 15 residues. The CDR3 bases are TGTGCCAGCAGCCAAATGGGACAGGGGTTCGATGAGCAGTTCTTC. Protein product: CASSQMGQGFDEQFF.

About this clone itself: Within the sample, other DNA sequences also encode this same CDR3. CDR3 protein: CASSVGAGRTDTQYF. For the CDR3, the DNA is TGTGCCAGCAGCGTAGGAGCGGGACGTACAGATACGCAGTATTTT. The gene calls are TRBV9 and TRBJ2-3; 7 bases map to TRBD2. The CDR3 is 15 amino acids. V shed 0 bases and J 3 bases; nucleotides not matched to a gene: 4. The germline V gene encodes CDR1 SGDLS and CDR2 YYNGEE. Filled out from reference TRBV9 and TRBJ2-3, the complete variable domain reads DSGVTQTPKHLITATGQRVTLRCSPRSGDLSVYWYQQSLDQGLQFLIQYYNGEERAKGNILERFSAQQFPDLHSELNLSSLELGDSALYFCASSVGAGRTDTQYFGPGTRLTVL.

This clone was seen only a few times. The chain is built from TRBV24-1 and TRBJ1-6, with D unclear. The germline CDR1 and CDR2 sequences are KGHDR and SFDVKD. Trimming stripped 0 bases from V and 4 bases from J, with 15 bases between. The CDR3 loop spans 18 amino acids. Written as DNA, the CDR3 is TGTGCCACCAGTGATTTGAGGCAGGAACAGCCTTATAATTCACCCCTCCACTTT. As protein: CATSDLRQEQPYNSPLHF.

The chain combines TRBV9 with TRBJ2-3; D might be TRBD2 (5 bases). Germline V gene data show CDR1 as SGDLS and CDR2 as YYNGEE. The CDR3 loop spans 16 amino acids. With 0 bases removed from V and 2 bases from J, the gap between germline ends came to 13 bases. CDR3 in amino acids: CASSVGGGLVTDTQYF. The CDR3 DNA follows: TGTGCCAGCAGCGTAGGTGGCGGGCTCGTCACAGATACGCAGTATTTT.

V is TRBV27 and J is TRBJ1-4; 8 bases align to TRBD1. Trimming took 5 bases from V and 11 from J; bases not matched to a gene: 10. The germline gives CDR1 MNHEY, CDR2 SMNVEV (reference sequence). The CDR3 is 14 residues long. CDR3 amino acids: CASSTTTGGAKLFF. The CDR3 DNA reads TGTGCCAGCAGTACTACAACAGGGGGTGCTAAACTGTTTTTT.

This sequence joins TRBV28 and TRBJ1-2; 8 bases fit TRBD1. The CDR3 runs to 20 residues. The ends lost 2 bases at V and 1 base at J; junction bases unmatched: 18. Germline-derived CDR1 and CDR2 are MDHEN and SYDVKM. DNA for the CDR3: TGTGCCAGCAGTTTAATTGAGGGAGCCAGTTTACAGGGGGGTAACTATGGCTACACCTTC. Protein sequence: CASSLIEGASLQGGNYGYTF.

The chain links TRBV19 to TRBJ2-2; D is perhaps TRBD2 (6 bases). V lost 3 bases and J 5 bases, leaving 10 bases between the germline ends. The CDR3 is 14 residues long. Germline V gene data show CDR1 as LNHDA and CDR2 as SQIVND (reference sequence). The CDR3: CASSMGGGTGELFF. The CDR3 nucleotides read TGTGCCAGTAGTATGGGAGGAGGGACCGGGGAGCTGTTTTTT.

V is TRBV19 and J is TRBJ2-1; D possibly corresponds to TRBD1 (5 bases). Germline V gene sequence: CDR1 LNHDA, CDR2 SQIVND (reference sequence). The CDR3 contains 15 residues. Trimming pared 2 bases from V and 8 bases from J, leaving 16 bases between. The CDR3 region has the DNA TGTGCCAGTAGTATATCAGGTCGAATCAGGGATGAGCAGTTCTTC. This gives the protein CASSISGRIRDEQFF.

V gene TRBV9 combines with J gene TRBJ2-3; the match to TRBD2 covers 7 bases. V shed 7 bases and J 1 base; nucleotides not matched to a gene: 9. CDR1 SGDLS and CDR2 YYNGEE come from the germline V gene. The CDR3 is 15 residues long. The CDR3 here is CASGLAGAGTDTQYF. The CDR3 region has the DNA TGTGCCAGCGGGTTGGCGGGAGCCGGCACAGATACGCAGTATTTT.

The rearrangement uses TRBV18 and TRBJ1-2, with 7 bases matching TRBD1. Germline trimming cut 6 bases from V and 2 bases from J; bases unmatched to any gene: 12. Germline CDR1 reads KGHSH; CDR2 reads LQKENI. The CDR3 spans 16 residues. Here the CDR3 DNA reads TGTGCCAGCTCCCGCGCTAACAGGGGTTCCAACTATGGCTACACCTTC. This gives the protein CASSRANRGSNYGYTF.

V is TRBV18 and J is TRBJ1-5, with D perhaps TRBD1 (5 bases). CDR1 KGHSH and CDR2 LQKENI come from the germline V gene. V shed 6 bases and J shed 0 bases, with 15 bases lying between them. The CDR3 runs 16 residues. DNA of the CDR3: TGTGCCAGCTCCCCATGGGGCAGTTATAGCAATCAGCCCCAGCATTTT. It is translated as CASSPWGSYSNQPQHF.

This clone is a singleton in its sample. Other DNA sequences in the sample encode the same CDR3. The rearrangement links TRBV5-5 to TRBJ1-3, with 12 bases matching TRBD1. CDR1 SGHKS and CDR2 YYEKEE come from the germline V gene (reference sequence). After removal of 5 bases from V and 4 bases from J, the junction contained 4 bases not matched to a gene. The CDR3 sequence is 15 residues long. CDR3 sequence (DNA): TGTGCCAGCAGTTTCGGGACAGGGGGCGGAAACACCATATATTTT. Its translation is CASSFGTGGGNTIYF.

The V gene is TRBV28, the J gene TRBJ2-1, with 7 bases lining up with TRBD2. J lost 5 bases, V lost 8 bases, and 12 bases had no gene match. CDR1 and CDR2 from the germline V gene are MDHEN and SYDVKM. The length of the CDR3 is 15 residues. CDR3 sequence (DNA): TGTGCCAGCGGGAGGGGTCGACTAGTGAACAATGAGCAGTTCTTC. It translates to CASGRGRLVNNEQFF.

This rearrangement joins TRBV2 to TRBJ1-6; D is undetermined. The germline V gene has CDR1 SNHLY and CDR2 FYNNEI. The CDR3 consists of 15 residues. The V end was cut by 3 bases, the J end by 9 bases, with 15 bases between. CDR3 amino acids: CASSEWAIRSSPLHF. The CDR3 nucleotides read TGTGCCAGCAGTGAGTGGGCAATTCGTTCTTCACCCCTCCACTTT.